This T cell receptor beta chain is drawn from a study of T cells expressing NK-cell markers. TCRdb reprocessed the 5' RACE reads and stores each CDR3 protein as one record, lacking DNA. The sample table sets out a few hundred thousand distinct CDR3 sequences. The germline gives CDR1 DFQATT, CDR2 SNEGSKA (reference sequence). The length of the CDR3 is 18 residues. This sequence joins TRBV20-1 and TRBJ2-4; no DNA is available, so the TRBD2 call from TCRdb remains unchecked. Input material: blood T cells: a sorted CD56 or NKG2C T cell subset, CD4+ or CD8+ T cells, or bulk PBMC T cells (not recorded which). The source of this sequence is a young man in good health. The CDR3 spells CSARGRELAVGALNIQYF.